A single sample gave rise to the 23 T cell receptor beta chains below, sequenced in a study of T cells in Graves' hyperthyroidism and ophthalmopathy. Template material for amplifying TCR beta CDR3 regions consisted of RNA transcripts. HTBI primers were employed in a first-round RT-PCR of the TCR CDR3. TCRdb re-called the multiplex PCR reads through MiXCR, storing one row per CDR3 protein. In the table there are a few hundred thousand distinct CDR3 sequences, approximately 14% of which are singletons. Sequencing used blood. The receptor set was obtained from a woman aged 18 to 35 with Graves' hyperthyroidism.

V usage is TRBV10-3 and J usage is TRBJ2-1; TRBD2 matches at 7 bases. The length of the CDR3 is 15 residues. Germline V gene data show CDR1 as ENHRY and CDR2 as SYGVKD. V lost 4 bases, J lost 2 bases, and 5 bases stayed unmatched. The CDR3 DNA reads TGTGCCATCAGTGTCGCGGGAGATACCTACAATGAGCAGTTCTTC. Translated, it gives CAISVAGDTYNEQFF.

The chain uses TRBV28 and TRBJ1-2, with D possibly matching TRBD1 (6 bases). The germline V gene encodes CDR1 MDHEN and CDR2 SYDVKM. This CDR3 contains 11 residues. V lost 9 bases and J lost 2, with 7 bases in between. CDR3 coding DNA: TGTGCCAGTGGACAGAACTATGGCTACACCTTC. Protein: CASGQNYGYTF.

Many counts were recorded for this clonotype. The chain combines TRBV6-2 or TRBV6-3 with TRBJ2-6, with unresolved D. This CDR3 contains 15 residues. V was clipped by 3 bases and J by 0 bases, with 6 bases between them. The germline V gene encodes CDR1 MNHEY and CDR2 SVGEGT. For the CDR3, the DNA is TGTGCCAGCAGTTATGGGGACTCTGGGGCCAACGTCCTGACTTTC. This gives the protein CASSYGDSGANVLTF.

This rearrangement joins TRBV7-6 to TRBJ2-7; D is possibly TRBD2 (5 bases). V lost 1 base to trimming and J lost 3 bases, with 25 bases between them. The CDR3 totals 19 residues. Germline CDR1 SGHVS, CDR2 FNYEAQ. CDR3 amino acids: CASSLDGSLGGDLDYEQYF. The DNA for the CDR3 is TGTGCCAGCAGCTTAGATGGGAGTCTTGGTGGTGATCTCGACTACGAGCAGTACTTC.

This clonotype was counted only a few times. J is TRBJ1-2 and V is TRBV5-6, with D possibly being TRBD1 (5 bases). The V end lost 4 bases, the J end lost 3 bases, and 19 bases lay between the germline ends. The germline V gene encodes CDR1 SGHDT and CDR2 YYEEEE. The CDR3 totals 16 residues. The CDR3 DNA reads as TGTGCCAGCAGCGTTCGGGACTCATGGCGTCACTATGGCTACACCTTC. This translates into CASSVRDSWRHYGYTF.

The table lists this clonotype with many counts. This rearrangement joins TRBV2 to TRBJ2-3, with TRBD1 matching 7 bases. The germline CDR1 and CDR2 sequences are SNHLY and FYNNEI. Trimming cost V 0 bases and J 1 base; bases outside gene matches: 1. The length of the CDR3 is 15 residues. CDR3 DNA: TGTGCCAGCAGTGAAGCGGACAGGCGCACAGATACGCAGTATTTT. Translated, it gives CASSEADRRTDTQYF.

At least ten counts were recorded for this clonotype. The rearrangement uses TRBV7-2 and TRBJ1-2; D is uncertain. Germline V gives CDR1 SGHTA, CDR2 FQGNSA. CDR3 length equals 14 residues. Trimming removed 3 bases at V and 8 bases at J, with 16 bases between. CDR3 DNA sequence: TGTGCCAGCAGCTTTGGGGTTGCGGGGAACGGCTACACCTTC. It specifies CASSFGVAGNGYTF.

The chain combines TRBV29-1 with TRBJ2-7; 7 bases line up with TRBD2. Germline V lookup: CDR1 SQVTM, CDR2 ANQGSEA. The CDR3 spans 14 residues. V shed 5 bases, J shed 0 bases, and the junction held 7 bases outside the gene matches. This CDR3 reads CSVIPGGSSYEQYF. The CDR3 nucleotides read TGCAGCGTTATTCCCGGGGGGAGCTCCTACGAGCAGTACTTC.

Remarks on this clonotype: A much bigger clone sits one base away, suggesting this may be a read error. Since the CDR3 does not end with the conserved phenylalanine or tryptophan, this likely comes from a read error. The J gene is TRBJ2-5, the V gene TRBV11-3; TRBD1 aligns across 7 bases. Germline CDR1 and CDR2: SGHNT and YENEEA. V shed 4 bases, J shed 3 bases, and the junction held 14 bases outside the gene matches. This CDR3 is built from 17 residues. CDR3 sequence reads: CASSSYSHRGLKETQYS. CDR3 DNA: TGTGCCAGCAGCTCTTATAGCCATAGGGGGCTAAAAGAGACCCAGTACTCC.

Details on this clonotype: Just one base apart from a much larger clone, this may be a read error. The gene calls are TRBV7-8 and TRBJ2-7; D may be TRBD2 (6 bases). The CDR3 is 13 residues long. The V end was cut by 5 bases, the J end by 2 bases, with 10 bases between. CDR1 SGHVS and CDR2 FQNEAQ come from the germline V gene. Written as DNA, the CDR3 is TGTGCCAGCAGCCGGGGGTCCCCCTACGAGCAGTACTTC. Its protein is CASSRGSPYEQYF.

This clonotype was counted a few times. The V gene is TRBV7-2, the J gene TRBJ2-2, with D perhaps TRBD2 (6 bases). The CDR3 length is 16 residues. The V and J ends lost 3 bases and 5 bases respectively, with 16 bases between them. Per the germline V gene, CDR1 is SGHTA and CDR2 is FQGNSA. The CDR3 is CASSLEGAVRTGELFF. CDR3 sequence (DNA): TGTGCCAGCAGCTTGGAGGGAGCGGTTCGAACCGGGGAGCTGTTTTTT.

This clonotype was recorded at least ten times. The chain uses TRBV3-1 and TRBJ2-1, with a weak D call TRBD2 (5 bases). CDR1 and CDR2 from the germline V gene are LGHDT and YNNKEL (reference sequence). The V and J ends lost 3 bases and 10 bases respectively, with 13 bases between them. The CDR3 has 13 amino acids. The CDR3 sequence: CASSHGRAGEQFF. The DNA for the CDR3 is TGTGCCAGCAGCCATGGGCGGGCAGGAGAGCAGTTCTTC.

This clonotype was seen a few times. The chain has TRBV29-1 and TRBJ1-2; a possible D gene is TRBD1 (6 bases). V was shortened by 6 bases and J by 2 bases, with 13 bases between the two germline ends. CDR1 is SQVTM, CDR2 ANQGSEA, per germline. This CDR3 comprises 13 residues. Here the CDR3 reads CSVGGGANYGYTF. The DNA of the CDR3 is TGCAGCGTGGGCGGGGGGGCCAACTATGGCTACACCTTC.

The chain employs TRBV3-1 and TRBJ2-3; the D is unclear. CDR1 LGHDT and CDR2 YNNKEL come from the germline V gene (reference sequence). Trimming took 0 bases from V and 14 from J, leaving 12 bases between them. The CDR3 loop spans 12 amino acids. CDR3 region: CASSQDPLILYF. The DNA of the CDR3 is TGTGCCAGCAGCCAAGACCCTCTGATTCTGTATTTT.

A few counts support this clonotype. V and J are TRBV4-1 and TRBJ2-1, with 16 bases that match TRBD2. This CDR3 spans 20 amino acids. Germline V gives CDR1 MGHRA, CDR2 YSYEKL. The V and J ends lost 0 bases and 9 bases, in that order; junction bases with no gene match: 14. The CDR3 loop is CASSQDLFFLGTSGRVEQFF. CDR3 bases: TGCGCCAGCAGCCAAGATTTGTTTTTCTTAGGGACTAGCGGGAGGGTTGAGCAGTTCTTC.

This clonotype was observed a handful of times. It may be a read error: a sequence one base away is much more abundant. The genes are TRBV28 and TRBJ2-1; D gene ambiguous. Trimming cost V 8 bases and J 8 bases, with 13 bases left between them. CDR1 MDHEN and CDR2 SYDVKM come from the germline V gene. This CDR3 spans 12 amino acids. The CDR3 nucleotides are TGTGCCAGCCGAGAGGTGAGAGATGAGCAGTTCTTC. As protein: CASREVRDEQFF.

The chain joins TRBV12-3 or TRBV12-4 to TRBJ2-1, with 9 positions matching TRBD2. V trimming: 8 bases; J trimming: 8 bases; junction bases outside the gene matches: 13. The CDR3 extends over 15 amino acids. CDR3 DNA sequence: TGTGCCAGCGGAACATTGGGACTAGCTTTCTATGAGCAGTTCTTC. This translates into CASGTLGLAFYEQFF.

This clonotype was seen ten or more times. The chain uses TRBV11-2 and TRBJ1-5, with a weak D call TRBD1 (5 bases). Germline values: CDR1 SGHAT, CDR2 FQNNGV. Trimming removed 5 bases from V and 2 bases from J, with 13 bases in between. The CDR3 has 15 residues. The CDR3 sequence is CASSTDTIGNQPQHF. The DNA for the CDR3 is TGTGCCAGCAGCACGGACACGATCGGCAATCAGCCCCAGCATTTT.

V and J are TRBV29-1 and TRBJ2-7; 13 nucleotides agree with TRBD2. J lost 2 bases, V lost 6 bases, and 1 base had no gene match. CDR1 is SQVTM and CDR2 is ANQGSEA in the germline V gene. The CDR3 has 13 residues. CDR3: CSVGLAGAYEQYF. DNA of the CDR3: TGCAGCGTCGGACTAGCGGGAGCCTACGAGCAGTACTTC.

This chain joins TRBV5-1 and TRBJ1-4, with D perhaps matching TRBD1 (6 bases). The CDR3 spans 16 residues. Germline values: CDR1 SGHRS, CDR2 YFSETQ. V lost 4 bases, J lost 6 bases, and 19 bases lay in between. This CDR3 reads CASSGMGAGKDEKLFF. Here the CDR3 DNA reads TGCGCCAGCAGCGGCATGGGGGCAGGAAAGGATGAAAAACTGTTTTTT.

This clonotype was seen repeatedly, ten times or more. CDR3 residues: CASSGGRGANEQFF. The CDR3 nucleotides are TGTGCCAGCAGCGGGGGGCGGGGGGCCAATGAGCAGTTCTTC. The rearrangement links TRBV3-1 to TRBJ2-1; TRBD2 matches 8 bases. The germline V gene has CDR1 LGHDT and CDR2 YNNKEL (reference sequence). The CDR3 has 14 residues. V lost 5 bases, J lost 6 bases, and 6 bases stayed unmatched.

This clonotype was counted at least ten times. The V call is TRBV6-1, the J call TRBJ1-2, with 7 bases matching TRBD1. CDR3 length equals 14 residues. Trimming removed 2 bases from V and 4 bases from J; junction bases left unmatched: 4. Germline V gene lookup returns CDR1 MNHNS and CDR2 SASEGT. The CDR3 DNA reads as TGTGCCAGCAGTGAAAGGGGGACAGTCTATGGCTACACCTTC. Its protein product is CASSERGTVYGYTF.

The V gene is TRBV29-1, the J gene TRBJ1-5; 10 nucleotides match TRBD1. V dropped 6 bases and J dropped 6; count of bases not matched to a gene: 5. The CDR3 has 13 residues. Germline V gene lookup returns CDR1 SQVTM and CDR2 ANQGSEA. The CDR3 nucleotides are TGCAGCGTGGGACAGGGGACCGGTCAGCCCCAGCATTTT. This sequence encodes CSVGQGTGQPQHF.